This TCR beta chain originates from a study of blood T cell repertoires in COVID-19. The overall study: The origin of the acute and convalescent COVID-19 samples was the United States, Italy and Spain. PBMCs, B-cell-depleted T cells, or T cells were the source of the cDNA or gDNA that made up the material.

Using immunoSEQ multiplex PCR, the repertoire was profiled, and TCRdb retains in-frame clones only, with some absent. The data show some 350,000 clones, 70% to 90% seen once. Recovery meant two consecutive negative NP/OP PCR tests, professional clearance, or resolved symptoms. Input material: PBMCs or T cells enriched from blood (not recorded which). The receptor was isolated from a woman aged 25 to 39 who had recovered from COVID-19.

CDR3 protein: CASSQSWSFSYEQYF. Here the CDR3 DNA reads TGTGCCAGCAGCCAATCGTGGAGCTTCTCCTACGAGCAGTACTTC. V is TRBV16 and J is TRBJ2-7; no clear D. V was cut by 0 bases and J by 0 bases, with 9 bases left in between. In germline, CDR1 is KGHSY, CDR2 FQNENV. This CDR3 has 15 residues.